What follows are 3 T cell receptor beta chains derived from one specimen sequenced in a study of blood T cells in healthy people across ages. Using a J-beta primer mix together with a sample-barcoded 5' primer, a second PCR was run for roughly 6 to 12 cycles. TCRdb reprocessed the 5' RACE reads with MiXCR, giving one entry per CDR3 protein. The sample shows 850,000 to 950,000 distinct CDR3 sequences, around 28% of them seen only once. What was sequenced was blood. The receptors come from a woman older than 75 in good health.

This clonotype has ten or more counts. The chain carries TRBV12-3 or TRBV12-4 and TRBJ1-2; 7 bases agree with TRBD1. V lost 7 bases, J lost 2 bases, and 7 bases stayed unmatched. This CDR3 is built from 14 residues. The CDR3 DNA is TGTGCCAGCACCTGGGGGACAGAGAACTATGGCTACACCTTC. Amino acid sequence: CASTWGTENYGYTF.

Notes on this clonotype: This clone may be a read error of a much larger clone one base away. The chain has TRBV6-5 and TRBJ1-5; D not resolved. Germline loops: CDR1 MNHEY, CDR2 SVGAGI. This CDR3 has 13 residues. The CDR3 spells CAGSYGLNQPQHF. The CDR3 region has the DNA TGTGCCGGCAGTTACGGCCTAAATCAGCCCCAGCATTTT.

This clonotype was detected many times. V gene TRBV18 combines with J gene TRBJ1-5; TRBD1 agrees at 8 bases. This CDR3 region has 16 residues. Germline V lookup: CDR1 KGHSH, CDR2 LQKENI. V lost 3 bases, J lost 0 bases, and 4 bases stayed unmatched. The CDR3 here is CASSPQGASSNQPQHF. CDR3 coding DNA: TGTGCCAGCTCACCGCAGGGGGCAAGTAGCAATCAGCCCCAGCATTTT. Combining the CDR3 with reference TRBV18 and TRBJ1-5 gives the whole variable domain NAGVMQNPRHLVRRRGQEARLRCSPMKGHSHVYWYRQLPEEGLKFMVYLQKENIIDESGMPKERFSAEFPKEGPSILRIQQVVRGDSAAYFCASSPQGASSNQPQHFGDGTRLSIL.